This paragraph covers one T cell receptor (beta chain) sequence. A much more abundant neighbour one base away suggests this may be a read error. Germline V gene lookup returns CDR1 GTSNPN and CDR2 SVGIG (reference sequence). The CDR3 contains 10 residues. TCRdb redid the calling of the RACE reads with MiXCR, one entry per CDR3 protein. The sample carries roughly 38,000 distinct CDR3 sequences, around 7.6% recorded once. Specified time point: pre-sensitization, week 0. Treatment here: therapeutic diphenylcyclopropenone sensitization with weekly scalp DPC. Total RNA was isolated from whole blood that had not been fractionated. The data are from a study of human T cells and chemical hapten exposure.

The clonotype originates from a woman aged 45-65 years with alopecia areata. Some clones in this sample may be carry-over from other donors' samples. The sequencing used whole blood, collected in connection with sensitization to the hapten diphenylcyclopropenone (DPC). This rearrangement joins TRBV30 to TRBJ1-1, with unresolved D. Written as DNA, the CDR3 is TGTGTCTGGATTGGCACTGAAGCTTTCTTT. Its translation is CVWIGTEAFF.